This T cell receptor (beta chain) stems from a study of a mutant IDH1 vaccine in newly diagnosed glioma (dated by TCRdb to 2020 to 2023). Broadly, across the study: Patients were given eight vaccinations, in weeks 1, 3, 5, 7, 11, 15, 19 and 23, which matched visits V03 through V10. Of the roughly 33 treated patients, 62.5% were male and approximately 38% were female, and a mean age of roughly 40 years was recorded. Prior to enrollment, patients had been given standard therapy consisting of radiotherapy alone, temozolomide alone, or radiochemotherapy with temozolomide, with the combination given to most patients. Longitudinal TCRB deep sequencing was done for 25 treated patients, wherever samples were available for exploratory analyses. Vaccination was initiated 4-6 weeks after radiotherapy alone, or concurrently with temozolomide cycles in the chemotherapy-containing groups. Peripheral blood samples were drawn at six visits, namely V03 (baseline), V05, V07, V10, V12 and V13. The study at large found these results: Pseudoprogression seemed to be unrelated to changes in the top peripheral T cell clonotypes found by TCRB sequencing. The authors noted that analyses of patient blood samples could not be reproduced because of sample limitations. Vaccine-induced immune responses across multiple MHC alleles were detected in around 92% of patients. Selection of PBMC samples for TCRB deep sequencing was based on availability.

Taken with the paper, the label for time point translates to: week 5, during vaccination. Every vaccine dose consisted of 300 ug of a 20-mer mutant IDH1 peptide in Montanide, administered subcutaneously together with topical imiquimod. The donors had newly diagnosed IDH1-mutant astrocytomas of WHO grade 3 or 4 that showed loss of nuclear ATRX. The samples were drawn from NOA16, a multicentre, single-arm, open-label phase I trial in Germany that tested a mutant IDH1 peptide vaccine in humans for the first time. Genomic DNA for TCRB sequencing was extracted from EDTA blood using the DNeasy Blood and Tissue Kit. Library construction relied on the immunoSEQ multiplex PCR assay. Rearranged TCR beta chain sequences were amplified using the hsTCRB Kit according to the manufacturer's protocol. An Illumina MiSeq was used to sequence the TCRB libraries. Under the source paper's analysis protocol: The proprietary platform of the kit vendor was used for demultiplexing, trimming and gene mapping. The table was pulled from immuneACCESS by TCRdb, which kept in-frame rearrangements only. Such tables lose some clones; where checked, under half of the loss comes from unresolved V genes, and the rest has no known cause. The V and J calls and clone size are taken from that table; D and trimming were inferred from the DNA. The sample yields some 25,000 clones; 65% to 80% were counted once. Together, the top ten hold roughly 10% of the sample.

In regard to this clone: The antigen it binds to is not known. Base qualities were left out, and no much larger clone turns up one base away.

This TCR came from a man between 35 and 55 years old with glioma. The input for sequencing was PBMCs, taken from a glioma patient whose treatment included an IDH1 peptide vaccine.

The CDR3 protein: CASSWDGLSDTEAFF. The bases are TGTGCCAGCAGCTGGGACGGCCTAAGTGACACTGAAGCTTTCTTT. The sequence is built from TRBV11-3 and TRBJ1-1; D gene: possibly TRBD1, on 5 matching bases. The CDR3 runs 15 amino acids, cysteine and phenylalanine included. The entry retains the CDR3 DNA only, 45 bases that are in frame from base 1. The junction shows trimming of 4 bases on V and 3 bases on J, plus 15 bases between the germline ends. The germline V gene sets CDR1 to SGHNT and CDR2 to YENEEA. With the rest looked up from the reference TRBV11-3 and TRBJ1-1 genes rather than sequenced, the full variable domain is EAGVVQSPRYKIIEKKQPVAFWCNPISGHNTLYWYLQNLGQGPELLIRYENEEAVDDSQLPKDRFSAERLKGVDSTLKIQPAELGDSAVYLCASSWDGLSDTEAFFGQGTRLTVV.